Listed below are T cell receptor beta chains from one sample, sequenced in a study of shared clonotypes between healthy human individuals. Produced via immunoSEQ multiplex PCR; TCRdb's table is partial and in-frame only. Altogether about 2.4 million clones are present, roughly 93% being singletons, with the ten largest covering around 0.4%. Specimen: naive CD4+ T cells from PBMCs. These receptors were collected from a man aged 18 to 35 in good health. Some clones in this sample may be carry-over from other donors' samples. CDR3s include the opening cysteine and the closing phenylalanine or tryptophan. Fields, in order: CDR3 protein, CDR3 DNA, V gene, D gene, J gene, clone size. D genes are given only for firm matches. Where a row states a size, it is once, few, many or the class of an expanded clone; other rows omit it.

cdr3_aa: CASSNQGNQPQHF; cdr3_nt: TGTGCCAGTAGTAACCAGGGTAATCAGCCCCAGCATTTT; v_call: TRBV19; d_call: .; j_call: TRBJ1-5; clone_size: .
cdr3_aa: CASSQDSNQPQHF; cdr3_nt: TGTGCCAGCAGTCAGGACAGCAATCAGCCCCAGCATTTT; v_call: TRBV28; d_call: .; j_call: TRBJ1-5; clone_size: .
cdr3_aa: CASRASGTGGLNNQPQHF; cdr3_nt: TGCGCCAGCAGGGCCTCCGGGACAGGGGGCCTAAACAATCAGCCCCAGCATTTT; v_call: TRBV10-1; d_call: TRBD1; j_call: TRBJ1-5; clone_size: .
cdr3_aa: CASSLWDMAQSQPQHF; cdr3_nt: TGTGCCAGCAGTTTATGGGACATGGCCCAAAGTCAGCCCCAGCATTTT; v_call: TRBV28; d_call: .; j_call: TRBJ1-5; clone_size: .
cdr3_aa: CARSSRRGAGGYEQYF; cdr3_nt: TGTGCCAGAAGCTCCCGTAGGGGGGCAGGTGGATACGAGCAGTACTTC; v_call: TRBV5-3; d_call: .; j_call: TRBJ2-7; clone_size: .
cdr3_aa: CASSLALRKGARSLAYEQYF; cdr3_nt: TGTGCCAGCAGCTTAGCGTTGCGAAAGGGGGCTCGAAGTCTGGCCTACGAGCAGTACTTC; v_call: TRBV7-8; d_call: TRBD1; j_call: TRBJ2-7; clone_size: .
cdr3_aa: CASSSYRPGNQPQHF; cdr3_nt: TGTGCCAGCAGCAGCTACAGGCCCGGCAATCAGCCCCAGCATTTT; v_call: TRBV6-5; d_call: .; j_call: TRBJ1-5; clone_size: .
cdr3_aa: CASSLGQLQETQYF; cdr3_nt: TGTGCCAGCAGCTTGGGACAGTTACAGGAGACCCAGTACTTC; v_call: TRBV5-5; d_call: .; j_call: TRBJ2-5; clone_size: .
cdr3_aa: CAISLGLNTGELFF; cdr3_nt: TGTGCCATCAGCCTGGGACTGAACACCGGGGAGCTGTTTTTT; v_call: TRBV10-3; d_call: .; j_call: TRBJ2-2; clone_size: .
cdr3_aa: CASSSAGQGSAYEQYF; cdr3_nt: TGTGCCAGCAGTTCAGCGGGACAGGGGAGTGCCTACGAGCAGTACTTC; v_call: TRBV28; d_call: TRBD1; j_call: TRBJ2-7; clone_size: .
cdr3_aa: CSARLGTAFF; cdr3_nt: TGCAGTGCTAGATTAGGGACTGCTTTCTTT; v_call: TRBV20-1; d_call: .; j_call: TRBJ1-1; clone_size: .
cdr3_aa: CASSFSSAGLNEQFF; cdr3_nt: TGCGCCAGCAGCTTCAGTTCGGCGGGCCTCAATGAGCAGTTCTTC; v_call: TRBV5-1; d_call: .; j_call: TRBJ2-1; clone_size: .
cdr3_aa: CASSLTGQNEQFF; cdr3_nt: TGTGCCAGCAGCTTAACGGGCCAGAATGAGCAGTTCTTC; v_call: TRBV7-3; d_call: .; j_call: TRBJ2-1; clone_size: .
cdr3_aa: CASGDDRGSVLDQPQHF; cdr3_nt: TGTGCCAGTGGCGATGACAGGGGCTCTGTATTGGATCAGCCCCAGCATTTT; v_call: TRBV19; d_call: TRBD1; j_call: TRBJ1-5; clone_size: .
cdr3_aa: CASSANSGRATDTQYF; cdr3_nt: TGTGCCAGCAGTGCAAATAGCGGGAGGGCTACAGATACGCAGTATTTT; v_call: TRBV27; d_call: TRBD2; j_call: TRBJ2-3; clone_size: .
cdr3_aa: CASSVGQNSNEKLFF; cdr3_nt: TGTGCCAGCAGCGTGGGACAGAATAGTAATGAAAAACTGTTTTTT; v_call: TRBV9; d_call: TRBD1; j_call: TRBJ1-4; clone_size: .
cdr3_aa: CATSREGTATGKLFF; cdr3_nt: TGTGCCACCAGCAGAGAGGGGACAGCGACAGGAAAACTGTTTTTT; v_call: TRBV15; d_call: TRBD1; j_call: TRBJ1-4; clone_size: .
cdr3_aa: CASRRGGAGGYTF; cdr3_nt: TGTGCCAGCAGACGAGGGGGCGCTGGTGGCTACACCTTC; v_call: TRBV28; d_call: TRBD1; j_call: TRBJ1-2; clone_size: .
cdr3_aa: CASSQLMNQGSNEKLFF; cdr3_nt: TGTGCCAGCAGCCAACTCATGAATCAGGGTAGTAATGAAAAACTGTTTTTT; v_call: TRBV4-2; d_call: .; j_call: TRBJ1-4; clone_size: .
cdr3_aa: CASRGTGQRAQHF; cdr3_nt: TGTGCCAGCAGGGGGACTGGGCAGCGGGCCCAGCATTTT; v_call: TRBV28; d_call: .; j_call: TRBJ1-5; clone_size: .
cdr3_aa: CASSVKGNEQFF; cdr3_nt: TGTGCCAGCAGTGTCAAGGGGAATGAGCAGTTCTTC; v_call: TRBV2; d_call: .; j_call: TRBJ2-1; clone_size: .
cdr3_aa: CASSPRAGLTHEQYF; cdr3_nt: TGTGCCAGCAGCCCGCGGGCAGGGTTGACCCACGAGCAGTACTTC; v_call: TRBV7-2; d_call: .; j_call: TRBJ2-7; clone_size: .
cdr3_aa: CASSAGYGYTF; cdr3_nt: TGTGCCAGCAGCGCGGGATACGGCTACACCTTC; v_call: TRBV9; d_call: .; j_call: TRBJ1-2; clone_size: .
cdr3_aa: CASSQDRDNRGYTF; cdr3_nt: TGTGCCAGCAGTCAGGATAGGGACAATCGTGGCTACACCTTC; v_call: TRBV28; d_call: .; j_call: TRBJ1-2; clone_size: .
cdr3_aa: CASSLVSGNTGELFF; cdr3_nt: TGCGCCAGCAGCTTGGTTTCCGGGAACACCGGGGAGCTGTTTTTT; v_call: TRBV5-1; d_call: .; j_call: TRBJ2-2; clone_size: .
cdr3_aa: CASSLADTSIQETQYF; cdr3_nt: TGCGCCAGCAGCTTGGCGGACACCAGTATTCAAGAGACCCAGTACTTC; v_call: TRBV5-1; d_call: .; j_call: TRBJ2-5; clone_size: .
cdr3_aa: CASSLDSNYGYTF; cdr3_nt: TGTGCCAGCAGCTTGGACTCTAACTATGGCTACACCTTC; v_call: TRBV5-4; d_call: .; j_call: TRBJ1-2; clone_size: .
cdr3_aa: CASSATGTGFGEQFF; cdr3_nt: TGTGCCAGCAGCGCAACCGGGACAGGGTTTGGTGAGCAGTTCTTC; v_call: TRBV9; d_call: TRBD1; j_call: TRBJ2-1; clone_size: .
cdr3_aa: CASSVGSGTANEKLFF; cdr3_nt: TGTGCCAGCAGCGTAGGAAGTGGGACAGCTAATGAAAAACTGTTTTTT; v_call: TRBV9; d_call: TRBD1; j_call: TRBJ1-4; clone_size: .
cdr3_aa: CASSYSGRNTEAFF; cdr3_nt: TGTGCCAGCAGTTACTCTGGGCGGAACACTGAAGCTTTCTTT; v_call: TRBV6-5; d_call: .; j_call: TRBJ1-1; clone_size: .
cdr3_aa: CASSLLAPTQETQYF; cdr3_nt: TGTGCCAGCAGCTTACTAGCGCCCACCCAAGAGACCCAGTACTTC; v_call: TRBV7-9; d_call: .; j_call: TRBJ2-5; clone_size: .
cdr3_aa: CASSRLAGVPNEQFF; cdr3_nt: TGTGCCAGCAGCCGACTAGCGGGAGTCCCCAATGAGCAGTTCTTC; v_call: TRBV7-3; d_call: TRBD2; j_call: TRBJ2-1; clone_size: .
cdr3_aa: CASENQGMGRNTEAFF; cdr3_nt: TGTGCCAGCGAGAACCAAGGGATGGGCAGAAACACTGAAGCTTTCTTT; v_call: TRBV11-2; d_call: .; j_call: TRBJ1-1; clone_size: .
cdr3_aa: CASMRGSVETQYF; cdr3_nt: TGTGCCAGCATGAGGGGATCGGTAGAGACCCAGTACTTC; v_call: TRBV7-9; d_call: .; j_call: TRBJ2-5; clone_size: .
cdr3_aa: CASNGRNNQPQHF; cdr3_nt: TGTGCCAGTAATGGAAGGAACAATCAGCCCCAGCATTTT; v_call: TRBV19; d_call: .; j_call: TRBJ1-5; clone_size: .
cdr3_aa: CASSEGLRYGYTF; cdr3_nt: TGTGCCAGCAGTGAGGGACTGCGTTATGGCTACACCTTC; v_call: TRBV6-1; d_call: .; j_call: TRBJ1-2; clone_size: .
cdr3_aa: CASSLLPRADTQYF; cdr3_nt: TGCGCCAGCAGCTTGCTCCCTAGGGCAGATACGCAGTATTTT; v_call: TRBV5-1; d_call: .; j_call: TRBJ2-3; clone_size: .
cdr3_aa: CASSSVGGDSNQPQHF; cdr3_nt: TGTGCCAGCAGTTCTGTGGGAGGGGATAGCAATCAGCCCCAGCATTTT; v_call: TRBV28; d_call: .; j_call: TRBJ1-5; clone_size: .
cdr3_aa: CAWKQEGEQYF; cdr3_nt: TGTGCCTGGAAACAAGAGGGCGAGCAGTACTTC; v_call: TRBV30; d_call: .; j_call: TRBJ2-7; clone_size: .
cdr3_aa: CSVVGRAYEQYF; cdr3_nt: TGCAGCGTTGTCGGACGCGCCTACGAGCAGTACTTC; v_call: TRBV29-1; d_call: .; j_call: TRBJ2-7; clone_size: .
cdr3_aa: CASSLLGSVENTIYF; cdr3_nt: TGTGCCAGCAGTTTATTAGGGTCCGTCGAAAACACCATATATTTT; v_call: TRBV28; d_call: .; j_call: TRBJ1-3; clone_size: .
cdr3_aa: CASSQGTSGTQYF; cdr3_nt: TGTGCCAGCAGCCAAGGGACTAGCGGGACCCAGTACTTC; v_call: TRBV7-3; d_call: TRBD2; j_call: TRBJ2-5; clone_size: .
cdr3_aa: CASSPLVKLAGRTGELFF; cdr3_nt: TGTGCCAGCTCACCATTAGTGAAGCTAGCGGGACGGACCGGGGAGCTGTTTTTT; v_call: TRBV18; d_call: TRBD2; j_call: TRBJ2-2; clone_size: .
cdr3_aa: CASTLGAYEQYF; cdr3_nt: TGTGCCAGTACACTAGGCGCTTACGAGCAGTACTTC; v_call: TRBV28; d_call: .; j_call: TRBJ2-7; clone_size: .
cdr3_aa: CASSLAGGRWSGANVLTF; cdr3_nt: TGCGCCAGCAGCTTGGCCGGCGGGAGGTGGTCTGGGGCCAACGTCCTGACTTTC; v_call: TRBV5-1; d_call: TRBD2; j_call: TRBJ2-6; clone_size: .
cdr3_aa: CASSSRGTPSTDTQYF; cdr3_nt: TGTGCCAGTAGTAGTAGAGGGACACCCAGCACAGATACGCAGTATTTT; v_call: TRBV19; d_call: .; j_call: TRBJ2-3; clone_size: once
cdr3_aa: CASTTASFSGDNQPQHF; cdr3_nt: TGTGCCAGCACCACCGCCAGTTTTTCAGGGGACAATCAGCCCCAGCATTTT; v_call: TRBV28; d_call: .; j_call: TRBJ1-5; clone_size: once
cdr3_aa: CASSLLTSGRVAGELFF; cdr3_nt: TGTGCCAGCAGCTTACTAACTAGCGGGAGGGTCGCCGGGGAGCTGTTTTTT; v_call: TRBV7-2; d_call: TRBD2; j_call: TRBJ2-2; clone_size: once
cdr3_aa: CASSDRTGNQPQHF; cdr3_nt: TGTGCCAGCAGTGACCGAACAGGCAATCAGCCCCAGCATTTT; v_call: TRBV2; d_call: .; j_call: TRBJ1-5; clone_size: once
cdr3_aa: CASSPDRGNYGYTF; cdr3_nt: TGCGCCAGCAGCCCCGATAGAGGGAACTATGGCTACACCTTC; v_call: TRBV5-1; d_call: .; j_call: TRBJ1-2; clone_size: .
cdr3_aa: CASSAYGTFNYGYTF; cdr3_nt: TGTGCCAGCAGCGCCTACGGGACGTTTAACTATGGCTACACCTTC; v_call: TRBV9; d_call: .; j_call: TRBJ1-2; clone_size: .